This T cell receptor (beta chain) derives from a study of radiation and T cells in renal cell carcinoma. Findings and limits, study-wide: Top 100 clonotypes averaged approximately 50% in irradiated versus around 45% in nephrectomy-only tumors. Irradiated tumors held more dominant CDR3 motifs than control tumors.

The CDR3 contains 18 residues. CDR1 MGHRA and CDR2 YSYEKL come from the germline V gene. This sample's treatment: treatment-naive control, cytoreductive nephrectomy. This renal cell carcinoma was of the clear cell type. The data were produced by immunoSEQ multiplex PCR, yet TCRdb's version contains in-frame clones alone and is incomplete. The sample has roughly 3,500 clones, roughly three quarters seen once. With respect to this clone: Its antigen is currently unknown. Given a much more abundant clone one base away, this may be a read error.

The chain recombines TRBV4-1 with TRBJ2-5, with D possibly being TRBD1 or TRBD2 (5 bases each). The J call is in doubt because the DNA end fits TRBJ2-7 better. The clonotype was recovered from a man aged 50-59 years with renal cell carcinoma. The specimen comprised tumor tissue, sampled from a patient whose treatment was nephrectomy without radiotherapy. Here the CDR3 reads CASSQGGSGDVGPYEQYF. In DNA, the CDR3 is TGCGCCAGCAGCCAAGGGGGGTCGGGCGACGTGGGACCCTACGAGCAGTACTTC.